This T cell receptor beta chain was observed in a study of cytomegalovirus exposure and HLA in healthy donors. PCR was performed using 60 Vbeta and 13 Jbeta primers. The assay was immunoSEQ multiplex PCR, and TCRdb's table has in-frame clones only and misses some. The sample carries roughly 99,000 clones, 79% recorded once. Study-level points and caveats: About 87% or about 30% of the time was how often most TCR beta V segments were productive, according to an earlier analysis. Later analysis revealed greater clonal expansion in HLA-associated TCR beta chains than in equally common others. Cytomegalovirus association was assigned to approximately 160 TCR beta chains.

CDR1 is SGHRS, CDR2 YFSETQ, per germline. Trimming took 0 bases from V and 2 from J, leaving 9 bases between them. CDR3 size: 16 residues. This clone has only a few counts. What it recognizes is unknown. Among the donors, all were healthy bone marrow donors. What was sequenced was PBMCs. The chain carries TRBV5-1 and TRBJ2-6, with a tentative D call TRBD2 (5 bases). This TCR was recovered from a middle-aged woman in good health and CMV-seronegative. DNA for the CDR3: TGCGCCAGCAGCTTGGCCGCCGGGGCTGGGGCCAACGTCCTGACTTTC. Protein product: CASSLAAGAGANVLTF. The full variable domain, in which reference TRBV5-1 and TRBJ2-6 provide the parts outside the CDR3, is KAGVTQTPRYLIKTRGQQVTLSCSPISGHRSVSWYQQTPGQGLQFLFEYFSETQRNKGNFPGRFSGRQFSNSRSEMNVSTLELGDSALYLCASSLAAGAGANVLTFGAGSRLTVL.